The present TCR beta chain was sequenced within a study of blood T cells in healthy people across ages. A note on this clonotype: Its antigen is unidentified.

Findings and limits, study-wide: Possibly confounding the expanded clonotype changes was the fact that donor CMV status was unknown.

Germline CDR1 reads SEHNR; CDR2 reads FQNEAQ (reference sequence). Trimming left V 5 bases short and J 4 bases short, with 17 bases between. The CDR3 has 15 amino acids. Combining a sample-barcoded 5' primer with a J-beta primer mix, a second PCR ran for roughly 7 to 11 cycles. MiXCR, applied by TCRdb to the 5' RACE reads, yields one record per CDR3 protein. The data contain hundreds of thousands of distinct CDR3 sequences, about 62% of them seen just once; the ten biggest clones take up about 20%. Material: blood. The chain employs TRBV7-9 and TRBJ2-5; D is unclear. The TCR comes from a man aged 25-45 years in good health. The DNA of the CDR3 is TGTGCCAGCAGCCAACCACTGGACCGTTCAGAGACCCAGTACTTC. Encoded protein: CASSQPLDRSETQYF.